The 8 T cell receptor beta chains in this list originate from one sample, sequenced in a study of blood T cell repertoires in COVID-19 (dated by TCRdb to the early 2020s). The protocol used for the library was the immunoSEQ multiplex PCR assay. The table comes from immuneACCESS by way of TCRdb, which keeps in-frame sequences with V and J called. Part of the clones is missing from these tables; in studies checked, under half for an unresolved V gene and the rest for unknown reasons. This sample has some 150,000 clones in its table, and over 75% of those were observed once. 1.2% of the sample comes from the top ten. The source material was PBMCs or T cells enriched from blood (not recorded which). These receptors originate from a human donor with acute COVID-19. The donor label of this sample is uncertain.

J is TRBJ2-1 and V is TRBV5-6; D unclear. The germline V and J ends were trimmed by 0 bases and 0 bases, with 7 bases remaining between them. Germline CDR1 and CDR2: SGHDT and YYEEEE. This CDR3 has 15 residues. The CDR3 region is CASSLGGSSYNEQFF. CDR3 DNA: TGTGCCAGCAGCTTGGGTGGCAGCTCCTACAATGAGCAGTTCTTC.

The chain joins TRBV3-1 (or the pseudogene TRBV3-2) to TRBJ1-2; a weak D match, TRBD1 (6 bases). Between the trimmed V and J ends, which lost 1 base and 6 bases, there was a span of 12 bases. The V gene's germline CDR1 is LGHDT and CDR2 YNNKEL (reference sequence). The CDR3 loop spans 14 amino acids. The CDR3 DNA sequence: TGTGCCAGCAGCCAAGCGGGGGGCGCGGATGGCTACACCTTC. Translation: CASSQAGGADGYTF.

CDR3 sequence: CASSYQQGALNSPLHF. The CDR3 DNA follows: TGTGCCAGCAGCTACCAACAGGGGGCTTTGAATTCACCCCTCCACTTT. The chain has TRBV28 and TRBJ1-6; 9 bases map to TRBD1. With 6 bases clipped from V and 7 bases from J, the junction kept 10 bases outside the gene matches. CDR1 MDHEN and CDR2 SYDVKM come from the germline V gene. The CDR3 is made up of 16 amino acids.

The gene calls are TRBV18 and TRBJ1-4; D possibly corresponds to TRBD1 (5 bases). Germline V CDR1 and CDR2: KGHSH, LQKENI. The V end was cut by 4 bases, the J end by 4 bases, with 10 bases between. The CDR3 runs 14 residues. The CDR3 reads CASSQGPDNEKLFF. The CDR3 DNA sequence: TGTGCCAGCTCACAGGGGCCTGATAATGAAAAACTGTTTTTT.

J is TRBJ1-5 and V is TRBV5-1; 9 bases match TRBD1. The ends lost 3 bases at V and 5 bases at J; junction bases unmatched: 12. CDR1 SGHRS and CDR2 YFSETQ come from the germline V gene. The CDR3 sequence is 17 residues long. The chain's CDR3 is CASSSNEGTGSYQPQHF. The CDR3 DNA is TGCGCCAGCAGCTCCAACGAGGGGACAGGGAGTTATCAGCCCCAGCATTTT.

The chain recombines TRBV2 with TRBJ2-6; D might be TRBD1 (6 bases). V was shortened by 5 bases and J by 2 bases, with 13 bases between the two germline ends. Per germline, CDR1 SNHLY and CDR2 FYNNEI. The CDR3 consists of 16 residues. The CDR3 loop is CASSPRTVAGANVLTF. CDR3 nucleotide sequence: TGTGCCAGCAGTCCCAGGACAGTCGCTGGGGCCAACGTCCTGACTTTC. Looking up the rest from reference TRBV2 and TRBJ2-6 gives the full variable domain: EPEVTQTPSHQVTQMGQEVILRCVPISNHLYFYWYRQILGQKVEFLVSFYNNEISEKSEIFDDQFSVERPDGSNFTLKIRSTKLEDSAMYFCASSPRTVAGANVLTFGAGSRLTVL.

The gene calls are TRBV2 and TRBJ2-3, with TRBD1 matching 7 bases. The ends lost 8 bases at V and 2 bases at J; junction bases unmatched: 7. The germline V gene has CDR1 SNHLY and CDR2 FYNNEI. There are 14 residues in the CDR3. In DNA, the CDR3 is TGTGCCAGCCTCCGGGACAGCTTCACAGATACGCAGTATTTT. Encoded protein: CASLRDSFTDTQYF.

This chain joins TRBV6-1 and TRBJ1-1, with a possible D match to TRBD1 (6 bases). CDR1 is MNHNS and CDR2 is SASEGT in the germline V gene. The CDR3 has 14 residues. The V end lost 5 bases, the J end lost 3 bases, and 13 bases lay between the germline ends. The CDR3 sequence: CASSFKGGYTEAFF. CDR3 in DNA: TGTGCCAGCAGTTTTAAAGGGGGTTACACTGAAGCTTTCTTT.